This entry describes one T cell receptor (beta chain). The entry originates in a study of CD8 T cells in ankylosing spondylitis. TCRdb re-derived calls from the 5' RACE reads in MiXCR, one entry per CDR3 protein. The repertoire holds about 36,000 distinct CDR3 sequences, with about 11% as singletons. Trimming removed 7 bases at V and 4 bases at J, with 20 bases between. This CDR3 region has 16 residues. Germline V gene sequence: CDR1 MNHEY, CDR2 SMNVEV (reference sequence). This receptor was obtained from a male donor with ankylosing spondylitis. This chain connects TRBV27 to TRBJ2-1, with D possibly called TRBD1 or TRBD2 (5 bases each). Sequenced material: synovial fluid, either unsorted or a sorted T cell fraction (not recorded which). DNA of the CDR3: TGTGCCAGCATCAGTATACTGGGGGACCGATACAATGAGCAGTTCTTC. Encoded protein: CASISILGDRYNEQFF.